A selection of T cell receptor beta chains follows, all from one sample in a study of shared clonotypes between healthy human individuals. Sequencing was performed with immunoSEQ multiplex PCR; in TCRdb, only in-frame clones are kept and a portion is missing. This sample yields 850,000 to 1,200,000 clones, of which approximately 70% are seen a single time; over 1.3% belongs to the top ten. Sequencing used memory CD4+ T cells sorted from blood. Every receptor here comes from a man aged 18 to 30 in good health. Each CDR3 is given with its conserved first and last residue. The D gene is left open where the match is weak. Part of the rows lack a size; the others show once, few, many or a class for expanded clones.

TGTGCCAGCAGCTTAGGGGGACAGGGGTTTACGCAGTATTTT,CASSLGGQGFTQYF,TRBJ2-3,TRBV5-6,TRBD1,NA
TGTGCCAGCAGCAAAGGTAGACAGCTGGAGACCCAGTACTTC,CASSKGRQLETQYF,TRBJ2-5,TRBV21-1,NA,NA
TGTGCCTGGAGTGTTGGCAGGGTAGTAAACTCACCCCTCCACTTT,CAWSVGRVVNSPLHF,TRBJ1-6,TRBV30,NA,NA
TGTGCCAGCAGCTTAACGTTTGGCAGACAAGAGACCCAGTACTTC,CASSLTFGRQETQYF,TRBJ2-5,TRBV7-3,NA,few
TGTGCCAGCAGCTCACAGGCTAGCAATCAGCCCCAGCATTTT,CASSSQASNQPQHF,TRBJ1-5,TRBV7-2,NA,NA
TGCGCCAGCAGCCTCGGGACTAGCGGGATCGGTGAGCAGTTCTTC,CASSLGTSGIGEQFF,TRBJ2-1,TRBV4-3,TRBD2,NA
TGTGCCAGCAGTATAGGGACAGCCAGGTATAGCAATCAGCCCCAGCATTTT,CASSIGTARYSNQPQHF,TRBJ1-5,TRBV28,TRBD1,NA
TGCGCCAGCAGCAAGGGACAGGAGACCCAGTACTTC,CASSKGQETQYF,TRBJ2-5,TRBV5-1,TRBD1,NA
TGTGCCAGCAGCTTAGCAGTGGGGGTACCACGGAATGAGCAGTTCTTC,CASSLAVGVPRNEQFF,TRBJ2-1,TRBV7-6,NA,NA
TGTGCCAGCTCCCCCAGGGGCTCTGGGGCCAACGTCCTGACTTTC,CASSPRGSGANVLTF,TRBJ2-6,TRBV18,NA,NA
TGTGCCAGCAGCCACAGGGTAGAAGGGTCACCCCTCCACTTT,CASSHRVEGSPLHF,TRBJ1-6,TRBV5-6,NA,once
TGTGCCAGCAGCCGGACCGGACAGGGGATCTACGAGCAGTACTTC,CASSRTGQGIYEQYF,TRBJ2-7,TRBV7-9,TRBD1,NA
TGTGCCAGCAAGACACAGGGTCGCGATACGCAGTATTTT,CASKTQGRDTQYF,TRBJ2-3,TRBV6-1,NA,NA
TGTGCCAGCAGTACAGGACCTCTGGAGGGAAAACTGTTTTTT,CASSTGPLEGKLFF,TRBJ1-4,TRBV28,NA,NA